This paragraph reports one T cell receptor beta chain. The antigen is unknown. This entry comes from a study of T cell clonotyping in hematopoietic cell transplantation. Clones were sequenced by immunoSEQ multiplex PCR, and TCRdb holds only the in-frame ones, with some missing. Among around 7,000 clones, 88% were seen once, and the ten largest hold about 7.2%. Study-level findings and limits: At the given depth, recipient repertoires were over 95% de novo clonotypes. Recipient TCR diversity dropped after transplant; expanded clonotypes rose from day 30 to 180.

The clonotype was recovered from a young adult male patient who had an allogeneic stem cell transplant from a related donor, so the T cells may come from the graft donor. Some clones in this sample may be carry-over from other donors' samples. Sequenced here: PBMCs, sampled 100 days after allogeneic stem cell transplant.

As DNA, the CDR3 is TGCGCCAGCAGCCAAGATCTGACCAACACCGGGGAGCTGTTTTTT. This sequence encodes CASSQDLTNTGELFF. The genes are TRBV4-3 and TRBJ2-2; no reliable D call. V lost 0 bases, J lost 2 bases, and 7 bases lay in between. The germline V gene encodes CDR1 LGHNA and CDR2 YSLEER. The CDR3 sequence is 15 residues long.